This T cell receptor beta chain was identified in a study of T cell repertoires in cytomegalovirus infection. This CDR3 contains 15 residues. Trimming cost V 5 bases and J 8 bases; bases outside gene matches: 13. CDR1 is MNHEY and CDR2 is SMNVEV in the germline V gene (reference sequence). MiXCR, applied by TCRdb to the reads, yields one record per CDR3 protein. The repertoire consists of roughly 630,000 distinct CDR3 sequences, with approximately 24% occurring once and the leading ten covering around 8%. The specimen was CD8+ T cells from PBMCs. This receptor was obtained from a human donor in good health (CMV status not recorded). Some clones in this sample may be carry-over from other donors' samples. The rearrangement uses TRBV27 and TRBJ1-2; TRBD1 agrees at 8 bases. In nucleotides, the CDR3 is TGTGCCAGCAGTAAACCTCGGACAGGGATGGAAGGCTACACCTTC. Its protein is CASSKPRTGMEGYTF.